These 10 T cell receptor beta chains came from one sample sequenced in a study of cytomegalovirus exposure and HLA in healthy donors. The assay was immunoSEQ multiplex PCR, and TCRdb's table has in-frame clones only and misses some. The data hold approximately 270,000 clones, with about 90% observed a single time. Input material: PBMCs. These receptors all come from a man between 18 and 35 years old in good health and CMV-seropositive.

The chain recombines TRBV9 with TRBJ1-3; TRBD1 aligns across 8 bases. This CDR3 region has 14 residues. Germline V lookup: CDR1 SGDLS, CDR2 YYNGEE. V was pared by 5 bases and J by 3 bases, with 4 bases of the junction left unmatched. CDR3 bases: TGTGCCAGCAGGCAGGGGGCGGATGGAAACACCATATATTTT. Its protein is CASRQGADGNTIYF.

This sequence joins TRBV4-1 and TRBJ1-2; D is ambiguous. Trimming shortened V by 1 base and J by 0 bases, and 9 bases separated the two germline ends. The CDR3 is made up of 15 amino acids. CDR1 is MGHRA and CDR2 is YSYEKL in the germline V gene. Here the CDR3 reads CASSQGWPTNYGYTF. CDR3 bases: TGCGCCAGCAGCCAAGGGTGGCCTACTAACTATGGCTACACCTTC.

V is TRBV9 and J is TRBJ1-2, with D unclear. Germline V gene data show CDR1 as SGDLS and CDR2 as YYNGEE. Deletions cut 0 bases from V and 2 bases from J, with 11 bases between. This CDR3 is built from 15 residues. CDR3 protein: CASSVAAAANYGYTF. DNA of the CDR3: TGTGCCAGCAGCGTAGCTGCGGCAGCGAACTATGGCTACACCTTC.

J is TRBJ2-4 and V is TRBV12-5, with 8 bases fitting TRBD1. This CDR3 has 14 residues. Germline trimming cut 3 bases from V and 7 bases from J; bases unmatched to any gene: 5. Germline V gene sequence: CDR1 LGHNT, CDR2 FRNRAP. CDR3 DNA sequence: TGTGCTAGTGGTTTCTTGGGGGACAGGAACATTCAGTACTTC. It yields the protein CASGFLGDRNIQYF.

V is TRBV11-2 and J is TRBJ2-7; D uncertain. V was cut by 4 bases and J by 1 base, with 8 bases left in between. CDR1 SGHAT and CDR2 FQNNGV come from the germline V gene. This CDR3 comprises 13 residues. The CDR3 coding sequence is TGTGCCAGCAGCTGGGGATTTTCCTACGAGCAGTACTTC. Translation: CASSWGFSYEQYF.

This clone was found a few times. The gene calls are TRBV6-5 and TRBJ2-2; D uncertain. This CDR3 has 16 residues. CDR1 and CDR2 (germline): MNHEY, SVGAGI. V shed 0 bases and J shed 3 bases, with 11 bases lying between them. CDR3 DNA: TGTGCCAGCAGTTACTCGATGGGAAGGGACACCGGGGAGCTGTTTTTT. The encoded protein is CASSYSMGRDTGELFF.

The CDR3 nucleotides read TGTGCCAGCAGCCAACAAGCGCCAGATACGCAGTATTTT. It translates to CASSQQAPDTQYF. The chain uses TRBV14 and TRBJ2-3; D is undetermined. The V gene lost 2 bases and the J gene lost 4 bases, with 7 bases spanning the gap. Germline loops: CDR1 SGHDN, CDR2 FVKESK. The CDR3 is 13 amino acids.

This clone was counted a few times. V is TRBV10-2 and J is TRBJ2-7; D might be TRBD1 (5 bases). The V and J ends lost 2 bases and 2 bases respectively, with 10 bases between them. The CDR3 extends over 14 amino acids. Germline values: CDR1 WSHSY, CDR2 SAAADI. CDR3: CASSENTGPYEQYF. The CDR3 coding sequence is TGCGCCAGCAGTGAGAATACAGGACCCTACGAGCAGTACTTC.

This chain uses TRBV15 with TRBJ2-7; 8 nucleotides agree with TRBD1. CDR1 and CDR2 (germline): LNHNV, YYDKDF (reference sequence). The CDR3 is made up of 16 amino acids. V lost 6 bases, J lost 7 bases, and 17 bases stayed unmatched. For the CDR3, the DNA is TGTGCCACCAGTTTTGCTCCTACGGACAGGGTTCGAGAGCAGTACTTC. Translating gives CATSFAPTDRVREQYF.

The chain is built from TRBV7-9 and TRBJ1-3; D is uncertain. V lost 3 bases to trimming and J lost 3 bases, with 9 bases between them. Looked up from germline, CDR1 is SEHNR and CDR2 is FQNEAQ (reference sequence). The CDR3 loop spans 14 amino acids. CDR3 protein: CASSLPGYGNTIYF. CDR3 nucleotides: TGTGCCAGCAGCTTGCCAGGCTATGGAAACACCATATATTTT.